This T cell receptor beta chain was observed in a study of T-cell reconstitution after alpha-beta-depleted transplantation in children. General study points: By about two months after transplant, alpha-beta T cells reportedly arose from several hundred graft clones that had expanded. One year post-transplant, T-cell counts and diversity were largely derived from T cells produced anew.

In germline, CDR1 is SGHTA, CDR2 FQGNSA. The CDR3 is 12 residues long. Germline trimming cut 1 base from V and 10 bases from J; bases unmatched to any gene: 1. During its preparation, the TCRbeta library received unique molecular identifiers. TCRdb ran MiXCR on the PCR reads and lists one entry per CDR3 protein. Among 450,000 to 550,000 distinct CDR3 sequences listed, 11% were seen once. This clonotype was seen more than once but under ten times. Its antigen is not identified. The genes are TRBV7-2 and TRBJ2-1, with 7 nucleotides matching TRBD2. The origin of this receptor is a female patient aged 2 to 10 who had a stem cell transplant for aplastic anemia, so the T cells may come from the graft donor. The sequencing used PBMCs, mostly from graft donor cells, collected 180 days after TCRalphabeta/CD19-depleted stem cell transplant. CDR3 residues: CASSLVGLEQFF. The CDR3 DNA sequence: TGTGCCAGCAGCTTAGTGGGACTAGAGCAGTTCTTC.